This TCR beta chain stems from a study of identifying expanded T cells in peripheral blood (dated by TCRdb to the late 2010s). Study-wide context: Technical replicates were generated by sequencing separate aliquots of the same genomic DNA pool, with four replicates compared pairwise.

The CDR3, from cysteine to phenylalanine, totals 14 residues. Of all the DNA, just the CDR3 is kept, 42 bases in frame from base 1. V loses 8 bases at its end and J loses 4 bases; junction bases beyond the gene matches: 8. As encoded in the germline V gene (reference sequence), CDR1 is MNHNY while CDR2 is SVGAGI. During the collection period, no immune events, such as infections, were documented for the healthy donors. Time-dependent variance in a beta-binomial model of T-cell clone differential abundance was calibrated using healthy-donor blood repertoires as a training cohort. The training cohort was composed of roughly 10 healthy donors, 3 female and 7 male. An age range of roughly 29 to 70 years, with an average of about 45 years, was recorded for the donors. Obtained from a commercial supplier, whole blood was collected from each healthy donor at three time points set 2 to 3 weeks apart. For immunosequencing, genomic DNA was extracted from unsorted whole blood.

The immunoSEQ Assay, which relies on bias-controlled multiplex PCR amplification of genomic DNA, was used to profile TCRbeta CDR3 regions. In the authors' own workflow: The absolute abundance of each unique TCRbeta CDR3 region was quantified after sequences were collapsed and filtered. Differential abundance was assessed using a binomial (Fisher-equivalent) model and a beta-binomial model in which time-dependent variance fitted from healthy donors was added. Clones with fewer than 5 combined templates were excluded, and clones with Benjamini-Hochberg FDR below 0.01 were called differentially abundant. Beta-binomial variance was modeled as a function of total template count across the two samples using the form v = (b*log(k)+a)^2. TCRdb stores this immuneACCESS table with in-frame sequences only. Part of the clones is absent; in the studies checked, under half of the shortfall reflects unresolved V genes, and no reason is known for the rest. V, J and clone size are those of that table, while D and trimming were read from the DNA. For this sample there are more than 75,000 clones; about 86% appear just once. Around 6% of the sample rests with the top ten.

The paper's findings and limits, for the study overall: Across all healthy donors, variance in clone template counts between approximately 2-week samples was found to increase significantly with total template count. Approximately 1.2 differentially abundant clones were flagged by the binomial model between technical replicates, whereas about 16 and 20 were flagged over approximately two weeks and four weeks, respectively. Across all healthy-donor time intervals, the beta-binomial model significantly lowered both the number of clones called differentially abundant and the false-positive rate. The authors expected that biological variance in healthy repertoires might rise further over much longer intervals, such as months to years.

Turning to this clone: The antigen it recognizes is unknown. The record has no base qualities; no much larger clone is one base away.

The rearranged chain carries TRBV6-6 and TRBJ1-3; the junction holds 7 bases that match TRBD1. The specimen was blood. This TCR derives from a person between 18 and 69 years old in good health. The sequenced DNA is TGTGCCAGCGGACCCGGGACAGAAGGAAACACCATATATTTT. Its product reads: CASGPGTEGNTIYF.